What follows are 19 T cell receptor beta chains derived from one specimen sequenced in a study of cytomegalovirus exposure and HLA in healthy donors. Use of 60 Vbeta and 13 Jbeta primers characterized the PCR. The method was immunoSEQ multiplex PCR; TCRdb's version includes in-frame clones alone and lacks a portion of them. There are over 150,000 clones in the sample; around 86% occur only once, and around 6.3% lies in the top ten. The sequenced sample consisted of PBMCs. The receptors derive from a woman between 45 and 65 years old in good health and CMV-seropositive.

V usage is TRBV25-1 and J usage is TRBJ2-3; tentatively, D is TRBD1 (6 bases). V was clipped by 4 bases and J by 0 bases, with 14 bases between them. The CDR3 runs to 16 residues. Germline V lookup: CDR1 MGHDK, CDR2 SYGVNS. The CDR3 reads CASSGRDTPSTDTQYF. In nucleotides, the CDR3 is TGTGCCAGCAGTGGCCGGGACACACCTAGCACAGATACGCAGTATTTT.

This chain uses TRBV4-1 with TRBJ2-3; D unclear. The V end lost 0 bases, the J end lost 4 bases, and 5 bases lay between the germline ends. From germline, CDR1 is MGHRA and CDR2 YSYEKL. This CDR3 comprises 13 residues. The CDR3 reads CASSQERSDTQYF. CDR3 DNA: TGCGCCAGCAGCCAAGAGCGGTCAGATACGCAGTATTTT.

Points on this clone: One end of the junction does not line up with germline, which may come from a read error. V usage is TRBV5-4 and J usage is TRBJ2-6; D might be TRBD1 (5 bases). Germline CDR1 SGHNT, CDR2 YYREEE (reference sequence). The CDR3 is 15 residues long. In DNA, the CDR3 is TGTGCCAGCAGCTCTCCTAGGAGTGGGGCCAACGGCCTGACTTTC. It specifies CASSSPRSGANGLTF. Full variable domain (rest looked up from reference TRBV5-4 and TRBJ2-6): ETGVTQSPTHLIKTRGQQVTLRCSSQSGHNTVSWYQQALGQGPQFIFQYYREEENGRGNFPPRFSGLQFPNYSSELNVNALELDDSALYLCASSSPRSGANGLTFGAGSRLTVL.

The CDR3 coding sequence is TGTGCCAGCAGTCCAACAGGGGGCGCGGAGGAGCAGTACTTC. Translated: CASSPTGGAEEQYF. The chain links TRBV7-9 to TRBJ2-7; 9 bases map to TRBD1. The CDR3 has 14 residues. Trimming cost V 6 bases and J 7 bases; bases outside gene matches: 10. Germline CDR1 reads SEHNR; CDR2 reads FQNEAQ (reference sequence).

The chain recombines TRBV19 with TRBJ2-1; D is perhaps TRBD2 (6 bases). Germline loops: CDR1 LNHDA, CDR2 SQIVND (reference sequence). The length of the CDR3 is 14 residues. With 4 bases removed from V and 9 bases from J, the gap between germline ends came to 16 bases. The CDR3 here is CASSRWGVRSEQFF. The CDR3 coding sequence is TGTGCCAGTAGTAGGTGGGGGGTACGTAGTGAGCAGTTCTTC.

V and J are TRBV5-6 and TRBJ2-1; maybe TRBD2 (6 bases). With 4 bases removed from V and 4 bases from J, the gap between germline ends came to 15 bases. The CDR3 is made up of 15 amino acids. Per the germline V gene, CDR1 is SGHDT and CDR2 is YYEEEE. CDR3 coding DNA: TGTGCCAGCAGCCACCGAGCGGGCGGGTACAATGAGCAGTTCTTC. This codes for CASSHRAGGYNEQFF.

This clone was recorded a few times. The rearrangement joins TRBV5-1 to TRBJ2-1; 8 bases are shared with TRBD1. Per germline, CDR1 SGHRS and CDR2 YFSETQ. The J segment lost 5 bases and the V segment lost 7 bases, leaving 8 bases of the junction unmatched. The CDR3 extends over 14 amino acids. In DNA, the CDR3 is TGCGCCAGCCGTAGACAGGGGCAAGACAATGAGCAGTTCTTC. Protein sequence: CASRRQGQDNEQFF.

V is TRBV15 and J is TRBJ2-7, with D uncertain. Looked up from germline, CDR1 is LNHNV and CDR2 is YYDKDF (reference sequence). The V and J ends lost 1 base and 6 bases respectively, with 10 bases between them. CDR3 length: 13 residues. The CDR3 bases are TGTGCCACCAGCAGAGTCGCGTCGGGCGAGCAGTACTTC. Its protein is CATSRVASGEQYF.

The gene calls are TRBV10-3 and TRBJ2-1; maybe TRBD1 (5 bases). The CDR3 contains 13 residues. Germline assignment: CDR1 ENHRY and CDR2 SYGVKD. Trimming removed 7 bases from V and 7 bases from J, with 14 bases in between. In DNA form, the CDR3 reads TGTGCCATCAATTGGGGCATGGATAATGAGCAGTTCTTC. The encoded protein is CAINWGMDNEQFF.

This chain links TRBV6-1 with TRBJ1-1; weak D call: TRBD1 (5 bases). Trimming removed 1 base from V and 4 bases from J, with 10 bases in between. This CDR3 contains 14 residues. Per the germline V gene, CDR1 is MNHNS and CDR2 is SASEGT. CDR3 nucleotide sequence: TGTGCCAGCAGTGAAGTGGGGGACTCCACTGAAGCTTTCTTT. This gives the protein CASSEVGDSTEAFF.

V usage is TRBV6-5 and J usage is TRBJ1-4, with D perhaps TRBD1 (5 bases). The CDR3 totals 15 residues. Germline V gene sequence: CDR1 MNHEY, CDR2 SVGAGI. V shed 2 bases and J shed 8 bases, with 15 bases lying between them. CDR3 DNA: TGTGCCAGCAGTTACAGGGGCACTACGAGAGAAAAACTGTTTTTT. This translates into CASSYRGTTREKLFF.

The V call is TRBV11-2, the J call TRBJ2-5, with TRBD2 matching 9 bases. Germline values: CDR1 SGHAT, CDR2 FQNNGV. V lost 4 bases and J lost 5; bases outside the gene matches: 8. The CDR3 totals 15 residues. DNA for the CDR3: TGTGCCAGCAGCTCGCGGGGGGGCCCGAGGGAGACCCAGTACTTC. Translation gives CASSSRGGPRETQYF.

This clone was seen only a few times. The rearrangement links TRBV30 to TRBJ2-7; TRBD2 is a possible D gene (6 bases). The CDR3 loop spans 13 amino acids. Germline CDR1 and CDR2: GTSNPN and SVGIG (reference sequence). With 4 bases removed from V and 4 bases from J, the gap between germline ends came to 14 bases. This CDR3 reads CAWNAAGIYEQYF. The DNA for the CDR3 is TGTGCCTGGAACGCTGCGGGGATTTACGAGCAGTACTTC.

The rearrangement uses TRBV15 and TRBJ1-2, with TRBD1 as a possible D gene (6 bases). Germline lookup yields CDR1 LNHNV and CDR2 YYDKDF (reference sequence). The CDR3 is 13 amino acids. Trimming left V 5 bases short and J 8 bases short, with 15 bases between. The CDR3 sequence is CATSHRVGDGYTF. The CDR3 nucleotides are TGTGCCACCAGCCACAGGGTAGGGGACGGCTACACCTTC.

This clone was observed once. CDR3 amino acids: CASSQVLAGLLNYGYTF. The CDR3 DNA reads as TGCGCCAGCAGCCAAGTCCTAGCGGGGCTCCTTAACTATGGCTACACCTTC. The chain uses TRBV4-1 and TRBJ1-2; a possible D gene is TRBD1 (5 bases). V was trimmed by 1 base and J by 1 base, leaving 16 bases between them. From germline, CDR1 is MGHRA and CDR2 YSYEKL. The CDR3 spans 17 residues.

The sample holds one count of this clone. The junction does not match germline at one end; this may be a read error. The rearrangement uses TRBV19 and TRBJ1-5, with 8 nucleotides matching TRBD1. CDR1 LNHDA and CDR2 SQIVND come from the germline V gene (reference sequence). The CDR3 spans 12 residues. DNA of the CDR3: TGTGCCAGTAGGGTGACAGGGGCTAAGGAGCACTTT. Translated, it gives CASRVTGAKEHF. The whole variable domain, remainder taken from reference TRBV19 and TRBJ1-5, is DGGITQSPKYLFRKEGQNVTLSCEQNLNHDAMYWYRQDPGQGLRLIYYSQIVNDFQKGDIAEGYSVSREKKESFPLTVTSAQKNPTAFYLCASRVTGAKEHFGDGTRLSIL.

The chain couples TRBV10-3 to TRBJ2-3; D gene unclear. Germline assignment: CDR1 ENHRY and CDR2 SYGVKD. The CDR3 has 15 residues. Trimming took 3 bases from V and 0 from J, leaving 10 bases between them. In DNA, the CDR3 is TGTGCCATCAGTGACAGAGGCAGTAGCACAGATACGCAGTATTTT. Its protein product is CAISDRGSSTDTQYF.

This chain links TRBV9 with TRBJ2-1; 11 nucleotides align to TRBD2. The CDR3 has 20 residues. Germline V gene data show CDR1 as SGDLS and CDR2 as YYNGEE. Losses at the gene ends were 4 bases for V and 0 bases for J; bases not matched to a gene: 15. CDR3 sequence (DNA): TGTGCCAGCAGCCTCACCACCCCGGGACTAGCGGACCACTCCTACAATGAGCAGTTCTTC. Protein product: CASSLTTPGLADHSYNEQFF.

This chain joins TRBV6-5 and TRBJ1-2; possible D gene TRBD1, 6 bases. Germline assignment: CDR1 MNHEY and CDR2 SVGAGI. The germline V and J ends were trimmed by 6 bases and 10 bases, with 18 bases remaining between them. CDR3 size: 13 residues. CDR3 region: CASSVDRLAHYTF. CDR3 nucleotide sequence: TGTGCCAGCAGCGTCGACAGGTTGGCGCACTACACCTTC.